This T cell receptor (beta chain) comes out of a study of lymphopenia after photon versus proton radiotherapy. As to this clone: What it binds is unknown. Germline and junction disagree at one end, which may indicate a read error.

Study conclusions and caveats: Authors raise, but do not show, better survival with proton therapy. A bigger post-nadir fall in TCR diversity correlated inversely with survival time in deceased patients.

Germline V CDR1 and CDR2: SGHRS, YFSETQ. This CDR3 has 12 residues. Assay: immunoSEQ multiplex PCR; the TCRdb copy retains only in-frame clones and omits some. The sample has over 25,000 clones, about nine tenths seen once. Sequencing was performed on peripheral blood, taken from a patient treated with proton-based radiotherapy. V and J are TRBV5-1 and TRBJ2-1, with 7 nucleotides matching TRBD2. This receptor was obtained from a woman aged 60 to 75 with cholangiocarcinoma. Some clones in this sample may be carry-over from other donors' samples. CDR3 coding DNA: TGCGCCAGCAGCTGGGACTACCATGAGCAGTTCTTC. This gives the protein CASSWDYHEQFF.